Listed here are 28 T cell receptor beta chains from one sample, sequenced in a study of T cell responses to AZD1222 COVID-19 vaccine. Sequencing used immunoSEQ multiplex PCR; TCRdb keeps in-frame clones, though not all of them. Of about 59,000 clones listed, about four fifths are singletons. Here the sequenced sample was peripheral blood, taken on day 0 of AZD1222 vaccination. The receptors derive from an adult in good health.

The chain employs TRBV4-1 and TRBJ1-2; 8 bases are shared with TRBD1. V shed 3 bases and J 5 bases; nucleotides not matched to a gene: 5. CDR3 length: 14 amino acids. Germline-derived CDR1 and CDR2 are MGHRA and YSYEKL. Written as DNA, the CDR3 is TGCGCCAGCAGCCATCCAGGGGGCGTTTATGGCTACACCTTC. Protein sequence: CASSHPGGVYGYTF.

V gene TRBV30 combines with J gene TRBJ2-1; D not certain. From germline, CDR1 is GTSNPN and CDR2 SVGIG (reference sequence). V shed 5 bases and J shed 9 bases, with 23 bases lying between them. This CDR3 has 15 residues. CDR3 protein: CAWASIVGFGREQFF. CDR3 nucleotide sequence: TGTGCCTGGGCCTCGATCGTGGGGTTCGGGCGTGAGCAGTTCTTC.

CDR3: CASSSDTNQPQHF. CDR3 nucleotide sequence: TGTGCCAGCAGTTCGGACACCAATCAGCCCCAGCATTTT. This rearrangement joins TRBV6-5 to TRBJ1-5; the D gene is possibly TRBD1 (5 bases). The CDR3 is 13 residues long. Germline assignment: CDR1 MNHEY and CDR2 SVGAGI. Deletions cut 4 bases from V and 3 bases from J, with 7 bases between.

This chain joins TRBV2 and TRBJ1-5; 8 bases agree with TRBD1. This CDR3 region has 15 residues. The junction had 4 bases not matched to a gene; V was cut back by 2 bases and J by 4 bases. CDR1 SNHLY and CDR2 FYNNEI come from the germline V gene. The CDR3 sequence: CASSEWDRQNQPQHF. The CDR3, as DNA: TGTGCCAGCAGTGAATGGGACAGGCAAAATCAGCCCCAGCATTTT.

The chain couples TRBV2 to TRBJ2-7; the D is unclear. CDR1 SNHLY and CDR2 FYNNEI come from the germline V gene. Between the trimmed V and J ends, which lost 8 bases and 4 bases, there was a span of 9 bases. The CDR3 spans 11 residues. The CDR3: CASAVGYEQYF. The CDR3 nucleotides read TGTGCCAGCGCTGTAGGGTACGAGCAGTACTTC. The variable domain in full, completed from reference TRBV2 and TRBJ2-7, reads EPEVTQTPSHQVTQMGQEVILRCVPISNHLYFYWYRQILGQKVEFLVSFYNNEISEKSEIFDDQFSVERPDGSNFTLKIRSTKLEDSAMYFCASAVGYEQYFGPGTRLTVT.

J is TRBJ2-7 and V is TRBV15; no definite D call. Trimming cost V 0 bases and J 4 bases, with 7 bases left between them. Per germline, CDR1 LNHNV and CDR2 YYDKDF (reference sequence). The CDR3 is 13 amino acids. The CDR3 nucleotides read TGTGCCACCAGCAGAGATACGGGTTACGAGCAGTACTTC. It yields the protein CATSRDTGYEQYF.

The rearrangement uses TRBV3-1 (or the pseudogene TRBV3-2) and TRBJ1-2; D is unresolved. The CDR3 extends over 12 amino acids. Trimming took off 4 bases at V and 3 bases at J, with 6 bases between the two ends. The germline V gene encodes CDR1 LGHDT and CDR2 YNNKEL (reference sequence). This CDR3 is CASSRDDYGYTF. CDR3 nucleotides: TGTGCCAGCAGCCGTGACGACTATGGCTACACCTTC.

The CDR3 sequence: CASSETGGQYSNQPQHF. DNA of the CDR3: TGTGCCAGCAGTGAAACAGGCGGACAATATAGCAATCAGCCCCAGCATTTT. The chain links TRBV6-1 to TRBJ1-5, with a tentative D call TRBD1 (5 bases). Trimming pared 2 bases from V and 0 bases from J, leaving 14 bases between. The germline CDR1 and CDR2 sequences are MNHNS and SASEGT. CDR3 length: 17 amino acids.

The V call is TRBV27, the J call TRBJ2-1; D unresolved. CDR1 is MNHEY and CDR2 is SMNVEV in the germline V gene (reference sequence). The CDR3 has 14 residues. The V end was cut by 6 bases, the J end by 4 bases, with 13 bases between. CDR3 region: CASSPFGVYNEQFF. DNA of the CDR3: TGTGCCAGCAGCCCTTTTGGGGTATACAATGAGCAGTTCTTC.

A single count supports this clone. The V and J genes are TRBV19 and TRBJ1-1, with no clear D. The length of the CDR3 is 14 residues. V dropped 4 bases and J dropped 0 bases, with 9 bases sitting between them. Germline CDR1 and CDR2: LNHDA and SQIVND (reference sequence). The CDR3: CASSKETLNTEAFF. The CDR3 DNA follows: TGTGCCAGTAGTAAAGAGACCCTGAACACTGAAGCTTTCTTT.

The gene calls are TRBV5-1 and TRBJ1-6, with D perhaps TRBD1 (5 bases). The CDR3 runs to 14 residues. Germline V lookup: CDR1 SGHRS, CDR2 YFSETQ. V gave up 4 bases and J gave up 10 bases, with 15 bases separating them. The CDR3 coding sequence is TGCGCCAGCAGCAGCGACTTGAGGGACTCACCCCTCCACTTT. This codes for CASSSDLRDSPLHF.

The V and J genes are TRBV2 and TRBJ1-1, with D possibly TRBD1 on 5 matching bases. CDR3 length equals 14 residues. Per the germline V gene, CDR1 is SNHLY and CDR2 is FYNNEI. V dropped 8 bases and J dropped 2 bases, with 15 bases sitting between them. The CDR3 nucleotides read TGTGCCAGCGTGACAGTCCATACTAACACTGAAGCTTTCTTT. Protein product: CASVTVHTNTEAFF.

The rearrangement uses TRBV11-2 and TRBJ2-1; D remains unclear. The CDR3 sequence is 13 residues long. The V end was cut by 4 bases, the J end by 10 bases, with 14 bases between. Per germline, CDR1 SGHAT and CDR2 FQNNGV. The CDR3: CASSSSGLGEQFF. As DNA, the CDR3 is TGTGCCAGCAGCTCCTCCGGGCTCGGGGAGCAGTTCTTC. The full variable domain, in which reference TRBV11-2 and TRBJ2-1 provide the parts outside the CDR3, is EAGVAQSPRYKIIEKRQSVAFWCNPISGHATLYWYQQILGQGPKLLIQFQNNGVVDDSQLPKDRFSAERLKGVDSTLKIQPAKLEDSAVYLCASSSSGLGEQFFGPGTRLTVL.

The chain uses TRBV11-2 and TRBJ1-5; tentatively, D is TRBD1 (5 bases). The CDR3 covers 15 residues. The V end lost 1 base, the J end lost 0 bases, and 7 bases lay between the germline ends. CDR1 SGHAT and CDR2 FQNNGV come from the germline V gene. The CDR3 loop reads CASSLGDVSNQPQHF. CDR3 coding DNA: TGTGCCAGCAGCTTAGGGGACGTTAGCAATCAGCCCCAGCATTTT.

V usage is TRBV14 and J usage is TRBJ2-7; tentatively, D is TRBD1 (6 bases). The germline gives CDR1 SGHDN, CDR2 FVKESK. V was shortened by 4 bases and J by 6 bases, with 25 bases between the two germline ends. This CDR3 is built from 17 residues. DNA of the CDR3: TGTGCCAGCAGCCGCGAACTAACCACCGGGACATTAGGCGAGCAGTACTTC. Its protein product is CASSRELTTGTLGEQYF.

Here the CDR3 DNA reads TGTGCCAGCAGTTCACAGGGGGCGTCGGACTATGGCTACACCTTC. This encodes CASSSQGASDYGYTF. The chain is built from TRBV6-5 and TRBJ1-2; 9 bases align to TRBD1. This CDR3 spans 15 amino acids. The germline gives CDR1 MNHEY, CDR2 SVGAGI. V shed 4 bases and J 3 bases; nucleotides not matched to a gene: 6.

Concerning this clone itself: Other DNA sequences in this sample translate to the same CDR3. This chain connects TRBV14 to TRBJ1-2, with D unclear. Trimming left V 3 bases short and J 0 bases short, with 5 bases between. The CDR3 is made up of 13 amino acids. From germline, CDR1 is SGHDN and CDR2 FVKESK. CDR3 nucleotide sequence: TGTGCCAGCAGCCAGGGAGCTAACTATGGCTACACCTTC. The encoded protein is CASSQGANYGYTF.

The rearrangement links TRBV7-2 to TRBJ2-3, with D perhaps being TRBD1 or TRBD2 (5 bases each). V lost 5 bases to trimming and J lost 3 bases, with 9 bases between them. The CDR3 contains 13 residues. Germline V gene sequence: CDR1 SGHTA, CDR2 FQGNSA. CDR3 protein: CASSPGPTDTQYF. DNA for the CDR3: TGTGCCAGCAGCCCGGGACCTACAGATACGCAGTATTTT.

The chain links TRBV4-2 to TRBJ2-5, with TRBD1 identical over 8 bases. Trimming removed 1 base from V and 5 bases from J; junction bases left unmatched: 12. The CDR3 length is 17 residues. Looked up from germline, CDR1 is LGHNA and CDR2 is YNFKEQ. The CDR3 coding sequence is TGTGCCAGCAGCCAAGGATCCGACAGGGGAACGGGGGAGACCCAGTACTTC. This sequence encodes CASSQGSDRGTGETQYF.

The V and J genes are TRBV9 and TRBJ2-7; 7 bases are a match to TRBD2. CDR1 is SGDLS and CDR2 is YYNGEE in the germline V gene. V trimming: 0 bases; J trimming: 0 bases; junction bases outside the gene matches: 3. CDR3 length: 15 residues. The CDR3: CASSVAGGYSYEQYF. The CDR3 nucleotides read TGTGCCAGCAGCGTAGCCGGGGGGTACTCCTACGAGCAGTACTTC. The full variable domain, its missing parts supplied by reference TRBV9 and TRBJ2-7, is DSGVTQTPKHLITATGQRVTLRCSPRSGDLSVYWYQQSLDQGLQFLIQYYNGEERAKGNILERFSAQQFPDLHSELNLSSLELGDSALYFCASSVAGGYSYEQYFGPGTRLTVT.

The chain combines TRBV11-2 with TRBJ1-2; 8 bases line up with TRBD1. The CDR3 runs to 13 residues. The ends lost 8 bases at V and 7 bases at J; junction bases unmatched: 9. Germline V CDR1 and CDR2: SGHAT, FQNNGV. The CDR3 coding sequence is TGTGCCAGCGGGACCGGACAGGGCTCTGGCTACACCTTC. As protein: CASGTGQGSGYTF. Full variable domain (outside the CDR3, taken from reference TRBV11-2 and TRBJ1-2): EAGVAQSPRYKIIEKRQSVAFWCNPISGHATLYWYQQILGQGPKLLIQFQNNGVVDDSQLPKDRFSAERLKGVDSTLKIQPAKLEDSAVYLCASGTGQGSGYTFGSGTRLTVV.

V is TRBV27 and J is TRBJ2-3, with 11 bases that match TRBD2. This CDR3 region has 19 residues. CDR1 and CDR2 (germline): MNHEY, SMNVEV (reference sequence). V was clipped by 5 bases and J by 4 bases; unmatched bases: 17. CDR3 region: CASSPPRVASGGLADTQYF. The CDR3 DNA sequence: TGTGCCAGCAGTCCCCCCCGGGTGGCTAGCGGGGGGTTAGCAGATACGCAGTATTTT.

V usage is TRBV7-9 and J usage is TRBJ2-1, with D perhaps TRBD1 (6 bases). The V end lost 3 bases, the J end lost 0 bases, and 15 bases lay between the germline ends. The length of the CDR3 is 17 residues. Germline CDR1 reads SEHNR; CDR2 reads FQNEAQ (reference sequence). The CDR3 nucleotides read TGTGCCAGCAGCTTGGAAATCAGGGGTTCCTCCTACAATGAGCAGTTCTTC. It translates to CASSLEIRGSSYNEQFF.

The rearrangement links TRBV5-1 to TRBJ2-1; 7 bases align to TRBD2. CDR1 is SGHRS and CDR2 is YFSETQ in the germline V gene. Trimming at V came to 4 bases and at J to 5 bases, leaving 9 bases not matched to a gene. CDR3 length equals 15 residues. Here the CDR3 DNA reads TGCGCCAGCAGCCCATACGGACTAGGGGACAATGAGCAGTTCTTC. This gives the protein CASSPYGLGDNEQFF. Using reference TRBV5-1 and TRBJ2-1 for the parts outside the CDR3, the full variable domain is KAGVTQTPRYLIKTRGQQVTLSCSPISGHRSVSWYQQTPGQGLQFLFEYFSETQRNKGNFPGRFSGRQFSNSRSEMNVSTLELGDSALYLCASSPYGLGDNEQFFGPGTRLTVL.

This rearrangement joins TRBV5-5 to TRBJ1-4, with a possible D match to TRBD1 (5 bases). Germline lookup yields CDR1 SGHKS and CDR2 YYEKEE (reference sequence). The CDR3 length is 15 residues. V was trimmed by 6 bases and J by 8 bases, leaving 20 bases between them. The CDR3 region has the DNA TGTGCCAGCACCATTATGGGTCCAAAGGGGGAAAAACTGTTTTTT. It specifies CASTIMGPKGEKLFF.

This clone appeared a single time. The chain joins TRBV9 to TRBJ2-7; tentative D call: TRBD2 (7 bases). The CDR3 spans 15 residues. Looked up from germline, CDR1 is SGDLS and CDR2 is YYNGEE. Trimming stripped 1 base from V and 5 bases from J, with 16 bases between. CDR3 residues: CASSVFGGPFDEQYF. CDR3 in DNA: TGTGCCAGCAGCGTATTCGGGGGGCCTTTTGACGAGCAGTACTTC.

The chain combines TRBV6-5 with TRBJ2-5; D is unclear. The CDR3 extends over 12 amino acids. Looked up from germline, CDR1 is MNHEY and CDR2 is SVGAGI. V was cut by 6 bases and J by 3 bases, with 8 bases left in between. The CDR3 is CASRGAEETQYF. The CDR3 nucleotides read TGTGCCAGCAGAGGCGCGGAAGAGACCCAGTACTTC.

The chain is built from TRBV5-4 and TRBJ2-2; either TRBD1 or TRBD2 may supply D (7 bases each). The CDR3 spans 14 residues. The germline V and J ends were trimmed by 10 bases and 6 bases, with 19 bases remaining between them. The germline CDR1 and CDR2 sequences are SGHNT and YYREEE (reference sequence). The CDR3 here is CASREGAPSGELFF. In nucleotides, the CDR3 is TGTGCCTCCAGGGAGGGGGCGCCTTCCGGGGAGCTGTTTTTT. The variable domain in full, with the rest retrieved from reference TRBV5-4 and TRBJ2-2, is ETGVTQSPTHLIKTRGQQVTLRCSSQSGHNTVSWYQQALGQGPQFIFQYYREEENGRGNFPPRFSGLQFPNYSSELNVNALELDDSALYLCASREGAPSGELFFGEGSRLTVL.